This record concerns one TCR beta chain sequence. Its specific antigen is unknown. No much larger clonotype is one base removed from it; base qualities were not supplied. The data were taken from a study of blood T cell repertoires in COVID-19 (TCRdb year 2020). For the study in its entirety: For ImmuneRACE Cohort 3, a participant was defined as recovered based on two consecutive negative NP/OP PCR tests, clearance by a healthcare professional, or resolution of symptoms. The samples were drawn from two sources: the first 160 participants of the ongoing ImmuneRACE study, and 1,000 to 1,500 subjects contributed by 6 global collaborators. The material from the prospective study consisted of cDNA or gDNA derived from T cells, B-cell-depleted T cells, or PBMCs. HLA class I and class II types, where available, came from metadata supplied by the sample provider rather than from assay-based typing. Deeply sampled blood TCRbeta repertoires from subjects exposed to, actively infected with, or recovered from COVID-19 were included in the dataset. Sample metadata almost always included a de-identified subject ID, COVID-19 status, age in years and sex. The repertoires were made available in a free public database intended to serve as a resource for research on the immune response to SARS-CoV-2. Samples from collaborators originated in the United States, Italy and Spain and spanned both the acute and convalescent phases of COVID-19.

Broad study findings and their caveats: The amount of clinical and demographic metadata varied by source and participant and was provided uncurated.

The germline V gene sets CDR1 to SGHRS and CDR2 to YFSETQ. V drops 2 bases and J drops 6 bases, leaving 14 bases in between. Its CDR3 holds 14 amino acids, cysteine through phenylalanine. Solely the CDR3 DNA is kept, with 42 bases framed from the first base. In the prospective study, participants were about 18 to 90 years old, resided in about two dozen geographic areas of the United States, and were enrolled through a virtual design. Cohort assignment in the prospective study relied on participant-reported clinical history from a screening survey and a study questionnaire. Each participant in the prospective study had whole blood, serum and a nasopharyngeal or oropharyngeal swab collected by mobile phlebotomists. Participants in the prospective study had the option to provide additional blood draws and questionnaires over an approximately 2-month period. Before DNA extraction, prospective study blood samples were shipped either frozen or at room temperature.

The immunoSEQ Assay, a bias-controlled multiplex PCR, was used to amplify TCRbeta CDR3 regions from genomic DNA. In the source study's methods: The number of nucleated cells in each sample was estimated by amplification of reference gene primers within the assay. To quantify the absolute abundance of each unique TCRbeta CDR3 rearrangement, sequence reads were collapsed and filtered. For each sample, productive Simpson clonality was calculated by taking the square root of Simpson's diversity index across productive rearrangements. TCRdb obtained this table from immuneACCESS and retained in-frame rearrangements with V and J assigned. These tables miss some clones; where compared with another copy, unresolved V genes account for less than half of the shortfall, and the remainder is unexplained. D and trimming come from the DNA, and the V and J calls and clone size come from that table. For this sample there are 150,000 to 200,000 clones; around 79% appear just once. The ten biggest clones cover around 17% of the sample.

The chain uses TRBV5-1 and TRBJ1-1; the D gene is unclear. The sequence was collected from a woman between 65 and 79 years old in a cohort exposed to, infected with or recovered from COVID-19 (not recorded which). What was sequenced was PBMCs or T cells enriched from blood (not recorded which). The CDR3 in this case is CASSLERAVAEAFF. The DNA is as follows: TGCGCCAGCAGCTTAGAGCGGGCTGTGGCTGAAGCTTTCTTT.